A selection of T cell receptor beta chains follows, all from one sample in a study of blood T cell repertoires in COVID-19. Repertoires were generated with immunoSEQ multiplex PCR, while TCRdb's copy carries only in-frame clones and drops some. The table lists a few hundred thousand clones, 86% of them singletons, with 6.2% in the top ten. Sequencing was performed on peripheral blood. All receptors come from a man between 60 and 75 years old with acute or convalescent COVID-19. CDR3s include the opening cysteine and the closing phenylalanine or tryptophan. Each record gives: V gene, J gene, CDR3 protein.

V gene: TRBV5-1; J gene: TRBJ1-4; CDR3 protein: CASSAVFSGEKLFF
V gene: TRBV9; J gene: TRBJ1-1; CDR3 protein: CASSVGNSGHTEAFF
V gene: TRBV7-7; J gene: TRBJ2-5; CDR3 protein: CASSFTGVAAETQYF
V gene: TRBV9; J gene: TRBJ1-1; CDR3 protein: CASSVRRDGTEAFF
V gene: TRBV7-2; J gene: TRBJ2-7; CDR3 protein: CASSLGGQGTYEQYF
V gene: TRBV18; J gene: TRBJ2-5; CDR3 protein: CASSPSQLAEQETQYF
V gene: TRBV4-3; J gene: TRBJ2-7; CDR3 protein: CASSQEAGGLYEQYF
V gene: TRBV6-5; J gene: TRBJ2-1; CDR3 protein: CASSYSPRSHEQFF
V gene: TRBV28; J gene: TRBJ2-7; CDR3 protein: CASSLWVAGDITYEQYF
V gene: TRBV29-1; J gene: TRBJ2-3; CDR3 protein: CSAGRGAGETADTQYF
V gene: TRBV27; J gene: TRBJ2-5; CDR3 protein: CASRDLGGVGQYF
V gene: TRBV29-1; J gene: TRBJ2-3; CDR3 protein: CSVEDGRAPDTQYF
V gene: TRBV19; J gene: TRBJ2-5; CDR3 protein: CASSIEEGQGATQYF
V gene: TRBV7-9; J gene: TRBJ2-7; CDR3 protein: CASSPTSGVSYEQYF
V gene: TRBV19; J gene: TRBJ2-2; CDR3 protein: CASSIVPHQAAGELFF
V gene: TRBV10-3; J gene: TRBJ2-2; CDR3 protein: CAITHRDTGELFF
V gene: TRBV3-1/TRBV3-2; J gene: TRBJ1-3; CDR3 protein: CASSRTGPGNTIYF
V gene: TRBV7-9; J gene: TRBJ1-2; CDR3 protein: CASSHRAGDDGYTF
V gene: TRBV6-2/TRBV6-3; J gene: TRBJ1-1; CDR3 protein: CASSFRGVNTEAFF
V gene: TRBV6-2/TRBV6-3; J gene: TRBJ2-7; CDR3 protein: CASSWSGRYEQYF
V gene: TRBV11-3; J gene: TRBJ1-2; CDR3 protein: CASSPRQGADGYTF
V gene: TRBV4-3; J gene: TRBJ2-1; CDR3 protein: CASSQGVNSGDPDNEQFF
V gene: TRBV28; J gene: TRBJ2-7; CDR3 protein: CASSLGGRTYEQYF
V gene: TRBV5-1; J gene: TRBJ1-6; CDR3 protein: CASGLGRENSPLHF
V gene: TRBV6-5; J gene: TRBJ2-5; CDR3 protein: CASSPRDRYQETQYF
V gene: TRBV18; J gene: TRBJ1-1; CDR3 protein: CASSPLQQGGNTEAFF
V gene: TRBV11-3; J gene: TRBJ2-1; CDR3 protein: CASSLAETYNEQFF
V gene: TRBV19; J gene: TRBJ2-3; CDR3 protein: CASSFGAGTDTQYF
V gene: TRBV5-1; J gene: TRBJ1-2; CDR3 protein: CASSLDGRDRGRLQDTF
V gene: TRBV7-2; J gene: TRBJ2-3; CDR3 protein: CASSLGQGGQGDTQYF
V gene: TRBV3-1/TRBV3-2; J gene: TRBJ1-1; CDR3 protein: CASSQPRNTEAFF
V gene: TRBV6-5; J gene: TRBJ2-5; CDR3 protein: CASSGPGHQQETQYF
V gene: TRBV5-1; J gene: TRBJ1-2; CDR3 protein: CASSITGGANYGYTF
V gene: TRBV3-1/TRBV3-2; J gene: TRBJ2-1; CDR3 protein: CASSLAGGNSYNEQFF
V gene: TRBV7-2; J gene: TRBJ2-5; CDR3 protein: CASSFRGTSGETQYF
V gene: TRBV3-1/TRBV3-2; J gene: TRBJ2-2; CDR3 protein: CASSQESGRTGANGELFF
V gene: TRBV9; J gene: TRBJ1-1; CDR3 protein: CASSVDTGGWGTEAFF
V gene: TRBV28; J gene: TRBJ1-1; CDR3 protein: CASSFGTGYTEAFF
V gene: TRBV12-3/TRBV12-4; J gene: TRBJ2-7; CDR3 protein: CASSLGAYERYF